Below are 22 T cell receptor beta chains sequenced from a single sample in a study of blood T cell repertoires in COVID-19. Here immunoSEQ multiplex PCR was the method, and the copy in TCRdb shows in-frame clones only, minus some. This sample yields fewer than 250,000 clones, of which 84% are seen a single time; 6.8% belongs to the top ten. Material: PBMCs or T cells enriched from blood (not recorded which). These receptors all come from a woman in her forties who had recovered from COVID-19.

This rearrangement joins TRBV4-1 to TRBJ1-4; D may be TRBD1 (5 bases). V was trimmed by 4 bases and J by 4 bases, leaving 10 bases between them. This CDR3 is 14 amino acids long. Per the germline V gene, CDR1 is MGHRA and CDR2 is YSYEKL. This CDR3 is CASSLRGFNEKLFF. The DNA of the CDR3 is TGCGCCAGCAGCCTCCGGGGGTTTAATGAAAAACTGTTTTTT.

The sample holds a few counts of this clone. The rearrangement uses TRBV25-1 and TRBJ2-2; TRBD1 matches 8 bases. The junction had 11 bases not matched to a gene; V was cut back by 2 bases and J by 3 bases. The germline V gene encodes CDR1 MGHDK and CDR2 SYGVNS. The length of the CDR3 is 18 residues. CDR3 coding DNA: TGTGCCAGCAGTGAAGCCAGGGGGCGGAGGGATTACACCGGGGAGCTGTTTTTT. Amino acid sequence: CASSEARGRRDYTGELFF.

The DNA for the CDR3 is TGTGCCAGCAGCCAAGGGGAGACTAGCGGCTCCTACAATGAGCAGTTCTTC. As protein: CASSQGETSGSYNEQFF. This chain links TRBV4-2 with TRBJ2-1; TRBD2 aligns across 9 bases. Germline CDR1 is LGHNA and CDR2 is YNFKEQ. This CDR3 is 17 amino acids long. After removal of 1 base from V and 0 bases from J, the junction contained 4 bases not matched to a gene.

This clone was observed a handful of times. The gene calls are TRBV28 and TRBJ2-7; D remains unclear. The germline gives CDR1 MDHEN, CDR2 SYDVKM. The length of the CDR3 is 14 residues. V dropped 6 bases and J dropped 2 bases, with 14 bases sitting between them. The CDR3 is CASSTSSGTYEQYF. CDR3 DNA: TGTGCCAGCAGCACCAGTTCAGGCACCTACGAGCAGTACTTC.

J is TRBJ1-2 and V is TRBV2; D possibly corresponds to TRBD1 (5 bases). V lost 3 bases and J lost 3, with 17 bases in between. The CDR3 length is 16 residues. CDR1 is SNHLY and CDR2 is FYNNEI in the germline V gene. The CDR3 region is CASSEDSFRRDYGYTF. For the CDR3, the DNA is TGTGCCAGCAGTGAGGATTCCTTTCGCAGGGACTATGGCTACACCTTC.

The chain couples TRBV4-3 to TRBJ2-7, with no clear D. The CDR3 consists of 16 residues. Germline lookup yields CDR1 LGHNA and CDR2 YSLEER. The V gene lost 9 bases and the J gene lost 3 bases, with 24 bases spanning the gap. CDR3 residues: CASTEPTQKGVYEQYV. The CDR3 nucleotides read TGCGCCAGTACGGAGCCCACTCAGAAAGGAGTCTACGAGCAGTACGTC.

The gene calls are TRBV5-1 and TRBJ1-2, with 9 positions matching TRBD1. V shed 0 bases, J shed 7 bases, and the junction held 4 bases outside the gene matches. There are 14 residues in the CDR3. CDR1 is SGHRS, CDR2 YFSETQ, per germline. The CDR3, as DNA: TGCGCCAGCAGCTTGGACAGGGGGCAAGGTGGCTACACCTTC. As protein: CASSLDRGQGGYTF.

The chain has TRBV28 and TRBJ2-7, with 9 nucleotides matching TRBD1. After removal of 8 bases from V and 7 bases from J, the junction contained 9 bases not matched to a gene. This CDR3 is 13 amino acids long. Germline V gene lookup returns CDR1 MDHEN and CDR2 SYDVKM. This CDR3 is CASGGTGIFEQYV. CDR3 in DNA: TGTGCCAGCGGTGGGACAGGGATTTTTGAGCAGTACGTC.

This clone was recorded only once. J is TRBJ2-3 and V is TRBV9, with 14 bases lining up with TRBD2. V lost 0 bases and J lost 0; bases outside the gene matches: 9. Germline CDR1 is SGDLS and CDR2 is YYNGEE. This CDR3 comprises 20 residues. The CDR3 spells CASSVGPGLAGARSTDTQYF. In nucleotides, the CDR3 is TGTGCCAGCAGCGTAGGTCCGGGACTAGCGGGGGCCCGTAGCACAGATACGCAGTATTTT.

The chain has TRBV7-8 and TRBJ2-1, with 8 bases fitting TRBD2. Germline V CDR1 and CDR2: SGHVS, FQNEAQ. The V and J ends lost 8 bases and 4 bases, in that order; junction bases with no gene match: 7. The CDR3 is 14 amino acids. CDR3 sequence reads: CASYSGVPYNEQFF. The DNA of the CDR3 is TGTGCCAGCTATAGCGGGGTACCTTACAATGAGCAGTTCTTC.

The V and J genes are TRBV11-2 and TRBJ2-7, with 7 bases aligning to TRBD1. This CDR3 has 15 amino acids. Germline-derived CDR1 and CDR2 are SGHAT and FQNNGV. Trimming took 4 bases from V and 4 from J; bases not matched to a gene: 10. CDR3 coding DNA: TGTGCCAGCAGCTCTATAACCGGGACAGCGTACGAGCAGTACTTC. The encoded protein is CASSSITGTAYEQYF.

V is TRBV7-9 and J is TRBJ1-1; D remains ambiguous. This CDR3 spans 14 amino acids. V shed 6 bases and J shed 3 bases, with 14 bases lying between them. CDR1 and CDR2 from the germline V gene are SEHNR and FQNEAQ (reference sequence). CDR3 residues: CASRLFWRDTEAFF. In nucleotides, the CDR3 is TGTGCCAGCAGGCTATTCTGGAGGGACACTGAAGCTTTCTTT.

The chain has TRBV4-1 and TRBJ2-1; D remains unclear. The CDR3 loop spans 16 amino acids. Germline V gene lookup returns CDR1 MGHRA and CDR2 YSYEKL. Trimming shortened V by 0 bases and J by 0 bases, and 9 bases separated the two germline ends. CDR3 in DNA: TGCGCCAGCAGCCAAGAAGAGGTTAACTCCTACAATGAGCAGTTCTTC. Its translation is CASSQEEVNSYNEQFF.

The sample holds a few counts of this clone. The chain links TRBV5-1 to TRBJ1-2; perhaps TRBD1 as D (6 bases). Trimming stripped 4 bases from V and 1 base from J, with 20 bases between. This CDR3 region has 17 residues. Germline loops: CDR1 SGHRS, CDR2 YFSETQ. The CDR3 bases are TGCGCCAGCAGCCCAAACCTAGGACAGAAGGTTAACTATGGCTACACCTTC. It encodes CASSPNLGQKVNYGYTF.

The rearrangement uses TRBV30 and TRBJ2-5, with 10 bases identical to TRBD2. Germline values: CDR1 GTSNPN, CDR2 SVGIG (reference sequence). The CDR3 extends over 13 amino acids. Losses at the gene ends were 2 bases for V and 7 bases for J; bases not matched to a gene: 4. In nucleotides, the CDR3 is TGTGCCTGGAGTAGCGGGAGGGCCTGGACCCAGTACTTC. Protein sequence: CAWSSGRAWTQYF.

The V gene is TRBV15, the J gene TRBJ1-4; maybe TRBD1 (6 bases). Germline values: CDR1 LNHNV, CDR2 YYDKDF (reference sequence). V was pared by 2 bases and J by 5 bases, with 12 bases between. The CDR3 totals 15 residues. The CDR3 protein is CATSRFRGENEKLFF. DNA of the CDR3: TGTGCCACCAGCAGATTCAGGGGTGAGAATGAAAAACTGTTTTTT.

The rearrangement joins TRBV5-1 to TRBJ1-4; no firm D call. The V gene lost 4 bases and the J gene lost 4 bases, with 11 bases spanning the gap. The CDR3 has 14 amino acids. The germline V gene has CDR1 SGHRS and CDR2 YFSETQ. CDR3 nucleotides: TGCGCCAGCAGCCCCGGCTACTATAATGAAAAACTGTTTTTT. Translation: CASSPGYYNEKLFF.

This chain uses TRBV2 with TRBJ1-3; 7 bases are a match to TRBD1. This CDR3 contains 17 residues. Germline assignment: CDR1 SNHLY and CDR2 FYNNEI. V trimming: 6 bases; J trimming: 0 bases; junction bases outside the gene matches: 11. CDR3 region: CASRPRQGTFSGNTIYF. CDR3 nucleotides: TGTGCCAGCAGACCCCGACAGGGAACCTTCTCTGGAAACACCATATATTTT.

The sample holds many counts of this clone. The J gene is TRBJ2-3, the V gene TRBV6-1; D not certain. CDR3 length: 15 amino acids. Germline CDR1 is MNHNS and CDR2 is SASEGT. Trimming stripped 2 bases from V and 4 bases from J, with 13 bases between. CDR3 nucleotide sequence: TGTGCCAGCAGTGAAAGTGACATAGGCCCAGATACGCAGTATTTT. This codes for CASSESDIGPDTQYF.

V is TRBV7-2 and J is TRBJ1-1; 10 positions match TRBD1. Germline V gene sequence: CDR1 SGHTA, CDR2 FQGNSA. The J segment lost 5 bases and the V segment lost 6 bases, leaving 9 bases of the junction unmatched. CDR3 length equals 15 residues. CDR3 DNA sequence: TGTGCCAGCAGTTTCCTGGGACAGGGGATGACTGAAGCTTTCTTT. Translated, it gives CASSFLGQGMTEAFF.

The gene calls are TRBV5-4 and TRBJ2-2; TRBD2 is a possible D gene (6 bases). Germline-derived CDR1 and CDR2 are SGHNT and YYREEE (reference sequence). The CDR3 spans 13 residues. The ends were cut back, 10 bases at V and 3 bases at J, with 13 bases in the middle. The CDR3 bases are TGTGCCTCAGGAGGGTACCACACCGGGGAGCTGTTTTTT. Protein product: CASGGYHTGELFF.

Only a few counts were recorded for this clone. The V and J genes are TRBV5-1 and TRBJ1-2, with 9 nucleotides matching TRBD1. The length of the CDR3 is 14 residues. V shed 2 bases, J shed 8 bases, and the junction held 7 bases outside the gene matches. Germline CDR1 and CDR2: SGHRS and YFSETQ. DNA of the CDR3: TGCGCCAGCAGCTTACGACAGGGGGTTGGCGGCTACACCTTC. This translates into CASSLRQGVGGYTF.